Following are 30 T cell receptor beta chains from one sample sequenced in a study of blood T cell repertoires in COVID-19. Measured with immunoSEQ multiplex PCR; TCRdb has only the in-frame clones, and not every one. The table lists roughly 87,000 clones, roughly 80% of them singletons. Input material: peripheral blood. The receptors come from a woman between 55 and 75 years old with acute or convalescent COVID-19.

V is TRBV5-1 and J is TRBJ1-6; 9 bases line up with TRBD1. Germline V CDR1 and CDR2: SGHRS, YFSETQ. The CDR3 is 15 amino acids. V dropped 1 base and J dropped 10; count of bases not matched to a gene: 6. CDR3 DNA: TGCGCCAGCAGCTTGTTGGGACAGGGTGTGTCACCCCTCCACTTT. Translation: CASSLLGQGVSPLHF.

V and J are TRBV5-6 and TRBJ1-2, with 7 nucleotides matching TRBD1. The CDR3 covers 16 residues. CDR1 SGHDT and CDR2 YYEEEE come from the germline V gene. J was trimmed by 0 bases and V by 4 bases; bases with no gene match: 9. The CDR3 nucleotides read TGTGCCAGCAGCGCCTACAGGGGTTTAACTAACTATGGCTACACCTTC. Its translation: CASSAYRGLTNYGYTF.

The chain uses TRBV9 and TRBJ2-1; 12 bases are shared with TRBD2. Germline V CDR1 and CDR2: SGDLS, YYNGEE. The V and J ends lost 4 bases and 6 bases, in that order; junction bases with no gene match: 8. CDR3 length: 16 residues. The CDR3 sequence: CASSPGLAGQFNEQFF. CDR3 in DNA: TGTGCCAGCAGCCCTGGACTAGCGGGGCAATTCAATGAGCAGTTCTTC.

The DNA for the CDR3 is TGTGCCAGCAGCCAGGGCACCGGGGAGCTGTTTTTT. It is translated as CASSQGTGELFF. The chain couples TRBV11-3 to TRBJ2-2; tentatively, D is TRBD1 (5 bases). Germline V lookup: CDR1 SGHNT, CDR2 YENEEA. The ends were cut back, 5 bases at V and 4 bases at J, with 5 bases in the middle. The CDR3 runs to 12 residues.

The V gene is TRBV2, the J gene TRBJ1-2; 12 bases fit TRBD1. The germline gives CDR1 SNHLY, CDR2 FYNNEI. Trimming at V came to 8 bases and at J to 9 bases, leaving 16 bases not matched to a gene. This CDR3 has 16 amino acids. CDR3 region: CASDRDRGRGVVSYTF. CDR3 bases: TGTGCCAGCGACCGGGACAGGGGGCGTGGGGTGGTGAGCTACACCTTC.

J is TRBJ1-2 and V is TRBV4-1; D gene unclear. V gave up 1 base and J gave up 7 bases, with 16 bases separating them. The CDR3 runs 15 residues. Germline CDR1 is MGHRA and CDR2 is YSYEKL. CDR3 amino acids: CASSQGTQSIVGYTF. CDR3 DNA sequence: TGCGCCAGCAGCCAAGGAACACAGTCGATTGTTGGCTACACCTTC.

The chain carries TRBV7-9 and TRBJ2-5, with TRBD2 matching 8 bases. Germline CDR1 reads SEHNR; CDR2 reads FQNEAQ (reference sequence). V shed 3 bases and J 0 bases; nucleotides not matched to a gene: 12. The CDR3 runs 18 residues. CDR3 DNA sequence: TGTGCCAGCAGCTTTTCTAGCGGGTTCGTCATGTACCAAGAGACCCAGTACTTC. Its translation is CASSFSSGFVMYQETQYF.

The chain employs TRBV7-8 and TRBJ1-4; TRBD1 agrees at 7 bases. Germline V lookup: CDR1 SGHVS, CDR2 FQNEAQ. The V segment lost 5 bases and the J segment 2 bases; nucleotides outside the gene matches: 23. The CDR3 spans 21 residues. CDR3 sequence reads: CASSKTGTQGSFLATNEKLFF. Here the CDR3 DNA reads TGTGCCAGCAGCAAAACCGGAACACAGGGGTCCTTTTTGGCGACTAATGAAAAACTGTTTTTT. Full variable domain (remainder filled in from reference TRBV7-8 and TRBJ1-4): GAGVSQSPRYKVAKRGQDVALRCDPISGHVSLFWYQQALGQGPEFLTYFQNEAQLDKSGLPSDRFFAERPEGSVSTLKIQRTQQEDSAVYLCASSKTGTQGSFLATNEKLFFGSGTQLSVL.

This clone came up a few times. This rearrangement joins TRBV19 to TRBJ1-5; D might be TRBD1 (6 bases). CDR3 length equals 14 residues. From germline, CDR1 is LNHDA and CDR2 SQIVND (reference sequence). V lost 5 bases and J 6 bases, leaving 14 bases between the germline ends. CDR3 sequence reads: CASSPQGSGQPQHF. Written as DNA, the CDR3 is TGTGCCAGTAGTCCACAGGGTTCAGGTCAGCCCCAGCATTTT.

This sequence joins TRBV5-1 and TRBJ1-2, with TRBD1 as a possible D gene (6 bases). This CDR3 contains 15 residues. CDR1 SGHRS and CDR2 YFSETQ come from the germline V gene. V shed 5 bases and J shed 0 bases, with 14 bases lying between them. The CDR3 region is CASSPRWDTNYGYTF. The CDR3 nucleotides are TGCGCCAGCAGTCCCCGCTGGGACACTAACTATGGCTACACCTTC.

The genes are TRBV11-3 and TRBJ2-7; D unresolved. Germline lookup yields CDR1 SGHNT and CDR2 YENEEA. The CDR3 is made up of 15 amino acids. V lost 1 base and J lost 2, with 12 bases in between. The CDR3 coding sequence is TGTGCCAGCAGCTTAGTATTGGGCACCGCCTACGAGCAGTACTTC. Amino acids: CASSLVLGTAYEQYF.

The V call is TRBV10-1, the J call TRBJ1-1; 8 bases are a match to TRBD1. The CDR3 contains 13 residues. The germline V gene has CDR1 WNHNN and CDR2 SYGVQD (reference sequence). V was pared by 4 bases and J by 3 bases, with 1 base of the junction left unmatched. The DNA of the CDR3 is TGCGCCAGCAGTGGACAGGGGTACACTGAAGCTTTCTTT. Residues: CASSGQGYTEAFF.

By share of the sample, this clone is medium-sized. The J gene is TRBJ2-1, the V gene TRBV3-1 (or the pseudogene TRBV3-2); 8 bases are a match to TRBD2. The length of the CDR3 is 15 residues. V was pared by 1 base and J by 8 bases, with 7 bases of the junction left unmatched. Germline loops: CDR1 LGHDT, CDR2 YNNKEL (reference sequence). CDR3 coding DNA: TGTGCCAGCAGCCAAGTGAAACTAGCGGCCCATGAGCAGTTCTTC. This gives the protein CASSQVKLAAHEQFF.

The gene calls are TRBV3-1 (or the pseudogene TRBV3-2) and TRBJ1-4; 8 nucleotides line up with TRBD1. Germline V lookup: CDR1 LGHDT, CDR2 YNNKEL (reference sequence). With V trimmed by 4 bases and J by 7 bases, 8 bases remained unmatched. CDR3 size: 15 residues. The CDR3 DNA reads as TGTGCCAGCAGCCCCAGACAGGGGATCGGTGAAAAACTGTTTTTT. Encoded protein: CASSPRQGIGEKLFF.

The rearrangement links TRBV24-1 to TRBJ1-5, with 8 bases that match TRBD1. The CDR3 is 14 residues long. The V gene's germline CDR1 is KGHDR and CDR2 SFDVKD. V lost 6 bases and J lost 4; bases outside the gene matches: 4. CDR3 loop: CATSRQGANQPQHF. CDR3 nucleotides: TGTGCCACCAGTCGGCAGGGGGCAAATCAGCCCCAGCATTTT.

This chain uses TRBV10-3 with TRBJ2-7; TRBD2 agrees at 9 bases. This CDR3 has 16 amino acids. V was clipped by 5 bases and J by 2 bases; unmatched bases: 10. Germline CDR1 is ENHRY and CDR2 is SYGVKD. CDR3 sequence reads: CAISPGGGAPPYEQYF. The CDR3 DNA follows: TGTGCCATCAGTCCCGGCGGGGGGGCCCCTCCCTACGAGCAGTACTTC.

This clone appeared a single time. V usage is TRBV10-3 and J usage is TRBJ2-5, with TRBD2 matching 8 bases. The CDR3 contains 14 residues. V gave up 6 bases and J gave up 3 bases; unmatched junction bases: 6. CDR1 and CDR2 (germline): ENHRY, SYGVKD. The CDR3 protein is CAISGGGREETQYF. CDR3 DNA: TGTGCCATCAGCGGGGGGGGTCGGGAAGAGACCCAGTACTTC.

This clone occurred a few times. J is TRBJ1-3 and V is TRBV18; 9 bases align to TRBD1. V dropped 3 bases and J dropped 1; count of bases not matched to a gene: 4. The CDR3 spans 16 residues. CDR1 and CDR2 from the germline V gene are KGHSH and LQKENI. CDR3 sequence reads: CASSPGQGNSGNTIYF. The CDR3 DNA sequence: TGTGCCAGCTCACCCGGACAGGGGAATTCTGGAAACACCATATATTTT.

The chain employs TRBV28 and TRBJ2-7, with 8 positions matching TRBD1. Germline V gene sequence: CDR1 MDHEN, CDR2 SYDVKM. The V and J ends lost 7 bases and 2 bases, in that order; junction bases with no gene match: 10. The CDR3 covers 15 residues. CDR3 DNA: TGTGCCAGCACCCGGACAGGGAGAGGAACCTACGAGCAGTACTTC. Its translation: CASTRTGRGTYEQYF.

This clone was counted only a few times. The chain combines TRBV19 with TRBJ2-5, with TRBD2 matching over 10 bases. The CDR3 has 13 residues. Germline V gene lookup returns CDR1 LNHDA and CDR2 SQIVND (reference sequence). Losses at the gene ends were 3 bases for V and 8 bases for J; bases not matched to a gene: 3. CDR3 sequence reads: CASSIQRGGTQYF. The CDR3 DNA follows: TGTGCCAGTAGTATCCAGCGGGGGGGCACCCAGTACTTC. The whole variable domain, remainder taken from reference TRBV19 and TRBJ2-5, is DGGITQSPKYLFRKEGQNVTLSCEQNLNHDAMYWYRQDPGQGLRLIYYSQIVNDFQKGDIAEGYSVSREKKESFPLTVTSAQKNPTAFYLCASSIQRGGTQYFGPGTRLLVL.

This clone turned up a few times. One end of the junction fails to match germline, which may point to a read error. The chain recombines TRBV28 with TRBJ1-5, with 7 bases that match TRBD1. Germline CDR1 MDHEN, CDR2 SYDVKM. The CDR3 is 16 residues long. CDR3 in DNA: TGTGCCAGCAGCTTATACAGGGGAAGAATTCGGCAGCCCCAGCATTTT. Amino acids: CASSLYRGRIRQPQHF. Full variable domain (remainder filled in from reference TRBV28 and TRBJ1-5): DVKVTQSSRYLVKRTGEKVFLECVQDMDHENMFWYRQDPGLGLRLIYFSYDVKMKEKGDIPEGYSVSREKKERFSLILESASTNQTSMYLCASSLYRGRIRQPQHFGDGTRLSIL.

The genes are TRBV7-2 and TRBJ1-3, with TRBD1 as a possible D gene (5 bases). The CDR3 is made up of 17 amino acids. Germline values: CDR1 SGHTA, CDR2 FQGNSA. Deletions cut 2 bases from V and 0 bases from J, with 14 bases between. CDR3 nucleotides: TGTGCCAGCAGCTTAAGGTTGGGACTAAACTCTGGAAACACCATATATTTT. Its protein product is CASSLRLGLNSGNTIYF. The full variable domain, with the rest looked up from reference TRBV7-2 and TRBJ1-3, is GAGVSQSPSNKVTEKGKDVELRCDPISGHTALYWYRQSLGQGLEFLIYFQGNSAPDKSGLPSDRFSAERTGGSVSTLTIQRTQQEDSAVYLCASSLRLGLNSGNTIYFGEGSWLTVV.

This CDR3 is CASSPKVLSETSTGELFF. CDR3 nucleotides: TGTGCCAGCAGTCCGAAAGTATTGAGCGAAACTAGCACCGGGGAGCTGTTTTTT. The rearrangement uses TRBV7-9 and TRBJ2-2; TRBD2 might be the D (5 bases). The V gene lost 6 bases and the J gene lost 4 bases, with 24 bases spanning the gap. Germline V gene data show CDR1 as SEHNR and CDR2 as FQNEAQ (reference sequence). CDR3 length equals 18 residues.

V is TRBV24-1 and J is TRBJ1-2; TRBD1 might be the D (5 bases). Germline V lookup: CDR1 KGHDR, CDR2 SFDVKD. V shed 3 bases and J shed 8 bases, with 12 bases lying between them. The CDR3 has 13 amino acids. The CDR3 bases are TGTGCCACCAGTGATGCTGGGGCGTGGGGCTACACCTTC. It translates to CATSDAGAWGYTF.

This sequence joins TRBV11-3 and TRBJ2-5; the D gene is possibly TRBD2 (5 bases). Per germline, CDR1 SGHNT and CDR2 YENEEA. This CDR3 has 13 amino acids. V lost 1 base and J 5 bases, leaving 8 bases between the germline ends. The CDR3 protein is CASSLASRETQYF. The CDR3 DNA follows: TGTGCCAGCAGCTTAGCTAGCCGGGAGACCCAGTACTTC.

The chain uses TRBV7-2 and TRBJ2-2, with 11 nucleotides matching TRBD2. Germline CDR1 SGHTA, CDR2 FQGNSA. The CDR3 loop spans 18 amino acids. The ends lost 2 bases at V and 2 bases at J; junction bases unmatched: 7. DNA of the CDR3: TGTGCCAGCAGCTTAAAAGCTAGCGGGGGGCTTAACACCGGGGAGCTGTTTTTT. Its translation: CASSLKASGGLNTGELFF.

The chain recombines TRBV23-1 with TRBJ1-2; D not certain. TRBV23-1 is an ORF; its function is uncertain. V was cut by 0 bases and J by 7 bases, with 9 bases left in between. CDR3 size: 13 residues. In DNA form, the CDR3 reads TGCGCCAGCAGTCAATCCCGCGAACTTGGCTACACCTTC. Encoded protein: CASSQSRELGYTF.

This clone was observed a handful of times. CDR3 sequence reads: CASSERGGTDTQYF. CDR3 coding DNA: TGTGCCAGCAGTGAGAGAGGGGGAACAGATACGCAGTATTTT. The chain links TRBV6-1 to TRBJ2-3; D may be TRBD1 (6 bases). Trimming left V 3 bases short and J 3 bases short, with 10 bases between. Germline V lookup: CDR1 MNHNS, CDR2 SASEGT. CDR3 length equals 14 residues.

This sequence joins TRBV19 and TRBJ2-1; 7 bases line up with TRBD2. Germline V gives CDR1 LNHDA, CDR2 SQIVND (reference sequence). The CDR3 totals 17 residues. The ends lost 6 bases at V and 2 bases at J; junction bases unmatched: 13. This chain's CDR3 is CASRERGSAGAYNEQFF. The CDR3 DNA reads TGTGCCAGTAGAGAAAGGGGCTCTGCGGGGGCCTACAATGAGCAGTTCTTC.

V gene TRBV9 combines with J gene TRBJ1-1; possibly TRBD1 for D (5 bases). CDR3 length: 14 amino acids. Germline V CDR1 and CDR2: SGDLS, YYNGEE. V was shortened by 0 bases and J by 6 bases, with 12 bases between the two germline ends. The CDR3 sequence: CASSVVREGAEAFF. CDR3 coding DNA: TGTGCCAGCAGCGTAGTCAGGGAGGGAGCTGAAGCTTTCTTT.